One sample yielded the 4 T cell receptor beta chains listed below, sequenced in a study of tumor-infiltrating lymphocytes in primary liver carcinoma. Unsorted whole blood supplied the RNA, and germline DNA was extracted too. Using a constant-region primer together with ProtoScript II reverse transcriptase, TCR beta cDNA was made from 500 ng of total RNA. TCR beta libraries came from three nested multiplex PCR rounds using slightly modified ARM-PCR. Rounds one and two of PCR, each of about 10 cycles, were primed with TRBV1-TRBV30 forward primers and a C-beta reverse primer. TCRdb redid the calling of the multiplex PCR reads with MiXCR, one entry per CDR3 protein. The data contain approximately 310,000 distinct CDR3 sequences, around three fifths of them singletons. Sequencing was carried out using peripheral blood. All receptors come from a man aged 40-50 years with primary liver carcinoma and hepatitis B virus infection.

This rearrangement joins TRBV6-5 to TRBJ2-2; possibly TRBD1 for D (6 bases). With 4 bases removed from V and 6 bases from J, the gap between germline ends came to 24 bases. The CDR3 extends over 18 amino acids. In germline, CDR1 is MNHEY, CDR2 SVGAGI. The CDR3 sequence: CASSWGLGGPIGSGELFF. The CDR3 nucleotides read TGTGCCAGCAGTTGGGGGCTCGGAGGACCCATCGGATCCGGGGAGCTGTTTTTT.

On this clonotype itself: A much larger clone sits a single nucleotide away, making a read error possible. The chain is built from TRBV6-2 or TRBV6-3 and TRBJ1-2; TRBD1 is a possible D gene (6 bases). V was trimmed by 5 bases and J by 7 bases, leaving 17 bases between them. This CDR3 is 14 amino acids long. In germline, CDR1 is MNHEY, CDR2 SVGEGT. The CDR3 region has the DNA TGTGCCAGCAGTGAAAACAGGGACTTGGTTGGCTACACCTTC. This sequence encodes CASSENRDLVGYTF.

This clonotype was picked up many times. The chain uses TRBV11-2 and TRBJ2-5, with D perhaps being TRBD1 or TRBD2 (5 bases each). Germline V gene sequence: CDR1 SGHAT, CDR2 FQNNGV. CDR3 length: 15 residues. V shed 4 bases and J shed 2 bases, with 14 bases lying between them. The chain's CDR3 is CASSSVLGPQETQYF. CDR3 sequence (DNA): TGTGCCAGCAGCTCGGTTCTGGGACCTCAAGAGACCCAGTACTTC. Full variable domain (missing parts from reference TRBV11-2 and TRBJ2-5): EAGVAQSPRYKIIEKRQSVAFWCNPISGHATLYWYQQILGQGPKLLIQFQNNGVVDDSQLPKDRFSAERLKGVDSTLKIQPAKLEDSAVYLCASSSVLGPQETQYFGPGTRLLVL.

This clonotype was observed many times. The chain has TRBV12-3 or TRBV12-4 and TRBJ1-1, with D uncertain. V shed 3 bases and J shed 3 bases, with 8 bases lying between them. CDR3 length equals 13 residues. The CDR3 reads CASSFLEDTEAFF. The CDR3 nucleotides are TGTGCCAGCAGTTTTTTGGAAGACACTGAAGCTTTCTTT.